The TCR beta chain under discussion was sequenced for a study of low-dose radiotherapy and immunotherapy resistance in tumors. There are many counts of this clonotype. The time point is: before trial treatment. TRAV- and TRBV-specific primers were used for first-strand cDNA, which covered alpha and beta chains. TCRs were amplified for 15 to 20 PCR cycles with a constant-region primer and V-primer adapter. One entry per CDR3 protein, called by TCRdb with MiXCR from the reads. Here the sample spans more than 85,000 distinct CDR3 sequences, 9.4% being singletons. This receptor was identified in a male donor with prostate cancer. The specimen was PBMCs, collected before treatment.

The CDR3 loop reads CASRDRDRYNEQFF. CDR3 nucleotides: TGTGCCAGCAGAGACAGAGACAGGTACAATGAGCAGTTCTTC. The rearrangement links TRBV12-3 or TRBV12-4 to TRBJ2-1; weak D call: TRBD1 (6 bases). The CDR3 is made up of 14 amino acids. Trimming removed 6 bases from V and 4 bases from J, with 13 bases in between.